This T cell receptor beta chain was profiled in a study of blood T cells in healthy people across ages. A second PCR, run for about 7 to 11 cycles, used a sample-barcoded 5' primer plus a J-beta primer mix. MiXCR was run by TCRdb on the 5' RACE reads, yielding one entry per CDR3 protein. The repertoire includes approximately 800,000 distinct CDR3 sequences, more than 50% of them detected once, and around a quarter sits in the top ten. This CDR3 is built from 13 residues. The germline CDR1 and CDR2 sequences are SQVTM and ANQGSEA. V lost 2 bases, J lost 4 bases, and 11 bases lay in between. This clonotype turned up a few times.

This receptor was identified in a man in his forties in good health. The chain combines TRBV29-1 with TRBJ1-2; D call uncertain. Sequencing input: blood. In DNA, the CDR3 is TGCAGCGTTGAAACCAACCAACCCTATGGCTACACCTTC. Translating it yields CSVETNQPYGYTF.